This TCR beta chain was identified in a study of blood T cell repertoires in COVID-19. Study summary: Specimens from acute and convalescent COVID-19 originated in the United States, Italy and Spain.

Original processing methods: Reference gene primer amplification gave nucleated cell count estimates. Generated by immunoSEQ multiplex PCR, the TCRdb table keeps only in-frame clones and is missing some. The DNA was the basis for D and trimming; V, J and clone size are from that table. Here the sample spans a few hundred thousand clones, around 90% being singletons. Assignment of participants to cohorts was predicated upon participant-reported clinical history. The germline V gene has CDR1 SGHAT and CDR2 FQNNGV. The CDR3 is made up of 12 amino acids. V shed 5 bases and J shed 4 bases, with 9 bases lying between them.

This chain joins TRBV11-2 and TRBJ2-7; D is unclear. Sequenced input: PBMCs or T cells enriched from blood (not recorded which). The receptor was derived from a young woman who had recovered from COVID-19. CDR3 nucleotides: TGTGCCAGCAGCCAGGATCGATACGAGCAGTACTTC. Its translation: CASSQDRYEQYF.